These 7 T cell receptor beta chains were sequenced from one sample in a study of shared clonotypes between healthy human individuals. Profiled with immunoSEQ multiplex PCR; TCRdb holds only in-frame clones, not every one. The sample consists of approximately 500,000 clones, 81% of them appearing once. The specimen sequenced was PBMCs. The receptor set was obtained from a woman aged 40 to 50 in good health. Some clones in this sample may be carry-over from other donors' samples.

V gene TRBV6-1 combines with J gene TRBJ2-5, with D unresolved. This CDR3 comprises 13 residues. Germline values: CDR1 MNHNS, CDR2 SASEGT. With 4 bases removed from V and 4 bases from J, the gap between germline ends came to 10 bases. CDR3 amino acids: CASSASRRETQYF. The CDR3 DNA reads as TGTGCCAGCAGTGCGTCTAGGCGAGAGACCCAGTACTTC.

The genes are TRBV29-1 and TRBJ2-2, with TRBD2 matching 9 bases. This CDR3 comprises 15 residues. V was pared by 7 bases and J by 1 base, with 7 bases of the junction left unmatched. Germline V gives CDR1 SQVTM, CDR2 ANQGSEA. The CDR3 sequence is CSAATSGGNTGELFF. DNA of the CDR3: TGCAGCGCAGCGACTAGCGGAGGGAACACCGGGGAGCTGTTTTTT.

Points on this clone: Only one base separates this from a far larger clonotype, so it likely reflects a read error. The same CDR3 also results from other DNA sequences found in this sample. The J gene is TRBJ1-1, the V gene TRBV11-3; D gene uncertain. Trimming pared 1 base from V and 2 bases from J, leaving 8 bases between. Germline V gene lookup returns CDR1 SGHNT and CDR2 YENEEA. The CDR3 contains 14 residues. The CDR3, as DNA: TGTGCCAGCAGCTTAGGTCGAGGTAACACTGAAGCTTTCTTT. This sequence encodes CASSLGRGNTEAFF. Complete variable domain (other parts from reference TRBV11-3 and TRBJ1-1): EAGVVQSPRYKIIEKKQPVAFWCNPISGHNTLYWYLQNLGQGPELLIRYENEEAVDDSQLPKDRFSAERLKGVDSTLKIQPAELGDSAVYLCASSLGRGNTEAFFGQGTRLTVV.

Notes on this clone: A far more abundant clone sits one base away, making this likely a read error. V gene TRBV2 combines with J gene TRBJ2-6; unclear D gene. The CDR3 spans 14 residues. V lost 6 bases to trimming and J lost 2 bases, with 8 bases between them. Germline values: CDR1 SNHLY, CDR2 FYNNEI. The DNA for the CDR3 is TGTGCCAGCAGCACGGCCCCTGGGGCCAACGTCCTGACTTTC. Its translation is CASSTAPGANVLTF.

About this clone: Given the absence of the conserved phenylalanine or tryptophan at the CDR3 end, a read error is likely. This chain uses TRBV6-5 with TRBJ2-3; D uncertain. The CDR3 has 14 amino acids. The V gene's germline CDR1 is MNHEY and CDR2 SVGAGI. V lost 8 bases, J lost 1 base, and 13 bases lay in between. CDR3 DNA: TGTGCCAGCCACCCTGGCGGCCGCACAGATACGCAGTATCTT. This sequence encodes CASHPGGRTDTQYL.

The chain carries TRBV18 and TRBJ2-7, with D unresolved. Looked up from germline, CDR1 is KGHSH and CDR2 is LQKENI. This CDR3 is built from 18 residues. Trimming pared 3 bases from V and 4 bases from J, leaving 25 bases between. The DNA of the CDR3 is TGTGCCAGCTCACCTATCGCTCGGGCCACGGGCTCCAGTTACGAGCAGTACTTC. It is translated as CASSPIARATGSSYEQYF. The full variable domain, rest sourced from reference TRBV18 and TRBJ2-7, is NAGVMQNPRHLVRRRGQEARLRCSPMKGHSHVYWYRQLPEEGLKFMVYLQKENIIDESGMPKERFSAEFPKEGPSILRIQQVVRGDSAAYFCASSPIARATGSSYEQYFGPGTRLTVT.

The V call is TRBV19, the J call TRBJ1-2; D gene uncertain. CDR1 LNHDA and CDR2 SQIVND come from the germline V gene (reference sequence). Trimming pared 6 bases from V and 5 bases from J, leaving 16 bases between. This CDR3 comprises 14 residues. CDR3 in DNA: TGTGCCAGTAGGGGAAGTGAGGGCTGGTATGGCTACACCTTC. Translated, it gives CASRGSEGWYGYTF.